The rows below give T cell receptor beta chains drawn from one sample of a study of blood T cell repertoires in COVID-19. Sequencing used immunoSEQ multiplex PCR; TCRdb keeps in-frame clones, though not all of them. Among about 260,000 clones, over 75% were seen once, and the ten largest hold 8% to 9.5%. The specimen sequenced was peripheral blood. The receptor set was obtained from a human donor in a cohort sampled during active COVID-19. CDR3s include the opening cysteine and the closing phenylalanine or tryptophan. Fields, in order: D gene, V gene, J gene, CDR3 length, CDR3 DNA, CDR3 protein. D genes are given only for firm matches.

D: .
V: TRBV5-4
J: TRBJ1-1
length: 14
DNA: TGTGCCAGCAGCTTGTGGGGGCGCGTACCTGAAGCTTTCTTT
CDR3: CASSLWGRVPEAFF

D: .
V: TRBV5-6
J: TRBJ1-2
length: 15
DNA: TGTGCCAGCAGCTTGGGGTCGGGGAGGCTCTATGGCTACACCTTC
CDR3: CASSLGSGRLYGYTF

D: TRBD1
V: TRBV4-1
J: TRBJ1-2
length: 16
DNA: TGCGCCAGCAGCCAAGGTGGGACAGGGTCTTATTATGGCTACACCTTC
CDR3: CASSQGGTGSYYGYTF

D: TRBD1
V: TRBV5-1
J: TRBJ1-2
length: 18
DNA: TGCGCCAGCAGCTTGGCGACCGGGACAGGGGGCTTTTGCTATGGCTACACCTTC
CDR3: CASSLATGTGGFCYGYTF

D: .
V: TRBV7-6
J: TRBJ2-5
length: 11
DNA: TGTGCCAGCAGCTCCGGGGAGACCCAGTACTTC
CDR3: CASSSGETQYF

D: TRBD2
V: TRBV24-1
J: TRBJ2-5
length: 17
DNA: TGTGCCACCAGTGATTACCCACTAGCGGGGGGCGGGGAGACCCAGTACTTC
CDR3: CATSDYPLAGGGETQYF

D: TRBD1
V: TRBV15
J: TRBJ2-5
length: 16
DNA: TGTGCCACCAGCAGAGATCCCAGAACAGGGGGAGAGACCCAGTACTTC
CDR3: CATSRDPRTGGETQYF

D: .
V: TRBV4-2
J: TRBJ1-1
length: 15
DNA: TGTGCCAGCAGCCAAGCCGAGTTTATGAACACTGAAGCTTTCTTT
CDR3: CASSQAEFMNTEAFF

D: .
V: TRBV5-5
J: TRBJ2-1
length: 16
DNA: TGTGCCAGCAGCCCATCCTCAGGGGCGCAGTACAATGAGCAGTTCTTC
CDR3: CASSPSSGAQYNEQFF

D: TRBD1
V: TRBV24-1
J: TRBJ2-2
length: 17
DNA: TGTGCCACCAGTGATCTGGGGACAGGGCAGGCCACCGGGGAGCTGTTTTTT
CDR3: CATSDLGTGQATGELFF